A selection of T cell receptor beta chains follows, all from one sample in a study of PD-1 blockade in classical Hodgkin lymphoma. TCRdb's table, derived via immunoSEQ multiplex PCR, lists solely in-frame clones and lacks some. The sample includes 5,000 or so clones, 70% to 85% of them seen just once. The input for sequencing was CD8+ T cells from blood, taken at baseline. These receptors were taken from a human donor with classical Hodgkin lymphoma. Each CDR3 is given without its conserved first and last residue.

TRBV14,ASSQWGGQQPQH
TRBV5-6,ASSLNWDGINSPLH
TRBV19,ASTFMGPNTEAF
TRBV4-3,ASSLGTGSSYEQY
TRBV25-1,ASSESGVGEQY
TRBV19,ASSNRGPQPQH
TRBV7-9,ASSLADYGYT
TRBV6-1,ASMLAAYEQY
TRBV11-3,ASSPTGYGYGYT
TRBV28,ASSLYRGDSYEQY
TRBV5-5,ASSHRTGRGEQY
TRBV10-2,ASSERTGFSDGYT
TRBV28,ASSLSTSGGVLTDTQY